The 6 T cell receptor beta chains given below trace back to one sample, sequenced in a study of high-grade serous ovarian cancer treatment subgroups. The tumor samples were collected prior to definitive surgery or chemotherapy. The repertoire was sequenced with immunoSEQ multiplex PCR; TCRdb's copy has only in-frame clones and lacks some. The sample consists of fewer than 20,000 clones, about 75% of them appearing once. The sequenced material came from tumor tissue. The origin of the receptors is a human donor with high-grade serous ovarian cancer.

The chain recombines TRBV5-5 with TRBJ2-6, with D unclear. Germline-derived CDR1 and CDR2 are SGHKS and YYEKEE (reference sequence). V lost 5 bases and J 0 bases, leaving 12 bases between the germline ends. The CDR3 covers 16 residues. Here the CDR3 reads CASSRRAFSGANVLTF. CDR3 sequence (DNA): TGTGCCAGCAGTCGACGGGCCTTCTCTGGGGCCAACGTCCTGACTTTC.

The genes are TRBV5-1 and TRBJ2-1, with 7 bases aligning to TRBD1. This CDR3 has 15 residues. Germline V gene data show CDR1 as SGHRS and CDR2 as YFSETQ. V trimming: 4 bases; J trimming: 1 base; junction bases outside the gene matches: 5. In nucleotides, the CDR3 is TGCGCCAGCAGCGGAGGACAGGTATCCTACAATGAGCAGTTCTTC. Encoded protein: CASSGGQVSYNEQFF.

For the CDR3, the DNA is TGTGCCAGCAGCCAAAGGGCGGGACGGGAGACCCAGTACTTC. Residues: CASSQRAGRETQYF. The chain links TRBV7-2 to TRBJ2-5; D possibly corresponds to TRBD2 (6 bases). The CDR3 consists of 14 residues. The germline V and J ends were trimmed by 5 bases and 5 bases, with 15 bases remaining between them. Germline-derived CDR1 and CDR2 are SGHTA and FQGNSA.

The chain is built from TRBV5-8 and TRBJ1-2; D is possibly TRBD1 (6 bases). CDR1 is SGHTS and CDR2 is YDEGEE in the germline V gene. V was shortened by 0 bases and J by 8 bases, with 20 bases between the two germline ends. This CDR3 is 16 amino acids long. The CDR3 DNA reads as TGTGCCAGCAGCTTGGCCGGGGGGGCGCGTGATGTAGGCTACACCTTC. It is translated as CASSLAGGARDVGYTF.

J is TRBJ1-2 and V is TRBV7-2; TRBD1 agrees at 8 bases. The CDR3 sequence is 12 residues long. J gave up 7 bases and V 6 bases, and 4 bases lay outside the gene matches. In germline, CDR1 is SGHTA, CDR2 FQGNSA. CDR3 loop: CASSSGGGGYTF. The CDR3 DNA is TGTGCCAGCAGTTCAGGGGGCGGTGGCTACACCTTC.

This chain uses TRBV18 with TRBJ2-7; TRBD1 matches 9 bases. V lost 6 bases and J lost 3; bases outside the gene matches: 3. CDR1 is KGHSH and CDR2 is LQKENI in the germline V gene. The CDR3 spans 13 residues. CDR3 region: CASSAGQGYEQYF. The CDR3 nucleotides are TGTGCCAGCTCTGCGGGACAGGGCTACGAGCAGTACTTC.